The clone carrying this T cell receptor (beta chain) was found a few times. The target antigen is unknown. The data derive from a study of cytomegalovirus exposure and HLA in healthy donors. The germline gives CDR1 SGHAT, CDR2 FQNNGV. The CDR3 has 16 residues. Losses at the gene ends were 5 bases for V and 0 bases for J; bases not matched to a gene: 4. Both 60 Vbeta primers and 13 Jbeta primers went into the PCR. The method was immunoSEQ multiplex PCR; TCRdb's version includes in-frame clones alone and lacks a portion of them. The repertoire has about 150,000 clones, 80% to 90% of them found once; the top ten carry 3.5% to 5.5%. General study results and limits: Earlier analysis yielded a pattern in which most TCR beta V segments were productive about 90% or about 30% of the time. Researchers reportedly found TCR beta sequences accurately predicted most subjects' HLA-A and HLA-B alleles. Follow-up analysis later connected one missense variant in DCLRE1C with trimming of TCR beta V- and J-genes.

This TCR came from a woman aged 40 to 49 in good health and CMV-seropositive. J is TRBJ2-6 and V is TRBV11-2; 7 nucleotides agree with TRBD1. The sequenced material came from PBMCs. The CDR3 reads CASSTWTGSGANVLTF. CDR3 coding DNA: TGTGCCAGCAGCACCTGGACAGGCTCTGGGGCCAACGTCCTGACTTTC.